Shown below are 3 T cell receptor beta chains from a single sample sequenced in a study of T-cell reconstitution after alpha-beta-depleted transplantation in children. This sample's TCRbeta library carried unique molecular identifier barcodes. TCRdb passed the PCR reads through MiXCR, listing each CDR3 protein once. The sample consists of around 600,000 distinct CDR3 sequences, roughly 17% of them appearing once. The material sequenced was PBMCs from the stem cell graft donor, taken from the stem cell graft. These TCRs come from a human donor who donated a stem cell graft to a child with acute myeloid leukemia.

This clonotype was counted at least ten times. The CDR3 nucleotides read TGCGCCAGCAGCTTGCTGGGGGGAACCTACGAGCAGTACTTC. Encoded protein: CASSLLGGTYEQYF. The chain has TRBV5-1 and TRBJ2-7; D is perhaps TRBD2 (6 bases). Germline values: CDR1 SGHRS, CDR2 YFSETQ. The CDR3 is 14 amino acids. V was pared by 1 base and J by 2 bases, with 10 bases between.

The chain combines TRBV29-1 with TRBJ2-7; TRBD1 matches 7 bases. Trimming at V came to 4 bases and at J to 6 bases, leaving 21 bases not matched to a gene. The CDR3 runs 17 residues. In germline, CDR1 is SQVTM, CDR2 ANQGSEA. This CDR3 is CSVAGGRPRAGGAEQYF. The DNA for the CDR3 is TGCAGCGTTGCCGGCGGCCGCCCTCGGGCAGGGGGTGCCGAGCAGTACTTC.

This clonotype has at least ten counts. The chain is built from TRBV20-1 and TRBJ1-5; D is unclear. Trimming shortened V by 1 base and J by 7 bases, and 14 bases separated the two germline ends. CDR1 is DFQATT, CDR2 SNEGSKA, per germline (reference sequence). This CDR3 spans 14 amino acids. CDR3 protein: CSARVVGREQPQHF. The CDR3 DNA follows: TGCAGTGCTAGAGTAGTCGGGAGAGAGCAGCCCCAGCATTTT.